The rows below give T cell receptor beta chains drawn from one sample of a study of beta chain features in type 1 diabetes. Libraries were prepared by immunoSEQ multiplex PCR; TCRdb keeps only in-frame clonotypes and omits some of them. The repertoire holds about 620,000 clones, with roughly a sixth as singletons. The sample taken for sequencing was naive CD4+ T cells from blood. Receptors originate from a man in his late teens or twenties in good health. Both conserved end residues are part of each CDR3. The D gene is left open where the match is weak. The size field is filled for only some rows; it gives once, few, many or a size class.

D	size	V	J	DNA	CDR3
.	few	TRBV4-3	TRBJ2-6	TGCGCCAGCAGTCTACAGCCTGGGGCCAACGTCCTGACTTTC	CASSLQPGANVLTF
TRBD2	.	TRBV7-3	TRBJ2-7	TGTGCCAGCACCGGACCGGGGGGATCCGGGACTAGTCGACTCGAGCAGTACTTC	CASTGPGGSGTSRLEQYF
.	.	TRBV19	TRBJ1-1	TGTGCCAGTAGTATAGAAGGGGCTGAAGCTTTCTTT	CASSIEGAEAFF
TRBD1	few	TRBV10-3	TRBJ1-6	TGTGCCATAGGTGACAGGGATAATTCACCCCTCCACTTT	CAIGDRDNSPLHF
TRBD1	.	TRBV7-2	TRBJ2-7	TGTGCCAGCAGCCGGGACAGGGTGGGGTACGAGCAGTACTTC	CASSRDRVGYEQYF
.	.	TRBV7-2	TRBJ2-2	TGTGCCAGCAGCCCTCACAACCCCCTCGGGAACACCGGGGAGCTGTTTTTT	CASSPHNPLGNTGELFF
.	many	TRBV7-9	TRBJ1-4	TGTGCCAGCAGCTTTGGACAGCTTGAAAAACTGTTTTTT	CASSFGQLEKLFF
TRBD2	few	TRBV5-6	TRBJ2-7	TGTGCCAGCAGCCGCAGGGCTAGCGGGACATCCTACGAGCAGTACTTC	CASSRRASGTSYEQYF
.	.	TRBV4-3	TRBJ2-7	TGCGCCAGCAGCCAGGTGGGAATATCGACCGAGAGCTCCTACGAGCAGTACTTC	CASSQVGISTESSYEQYF
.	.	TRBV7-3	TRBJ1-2	TGTGCCAGCAGCTTAACGGGTGGACAGCACTATGGCTACACCTTC	CASSLTGGQHYGYTF
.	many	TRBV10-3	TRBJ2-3	TGTGCCATCAGCGCAGGGGAGGATACGCAGTATTTT	CAISAGEDTQYF
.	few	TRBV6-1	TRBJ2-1	TGTGCCATCAGTGAACGTCGGGACCCTGTCACTAGTGAGCAGTTCTTC	CAISERRDPVTSEQFF
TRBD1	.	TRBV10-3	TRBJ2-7	TGTGCCATCAGTGAGCTGGGACAGATACCCTACGAGCAGTACTTC	CAISELGQIPYEQYF
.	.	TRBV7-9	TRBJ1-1	TGTGCCAGCAGCTTAGAGGAGGGGAGGGTAACTGAAGCTTTCTTT	CASSLEEGRVTEAFF
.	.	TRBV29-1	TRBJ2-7	TGCAGCGTTGAAGTTGGCTCCTACGAGCAGTACTTC	CSVEVGSYEQYF
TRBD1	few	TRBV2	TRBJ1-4	TGTGCCAGCAGTCGGACAGGGGGCCCTGGTGAAAAACTGTTTTTT	CASSRTGGPGEKLFF
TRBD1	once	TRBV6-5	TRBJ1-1	TGTGCCAGCAGGGGACAGGGATTGACTGAAGCTTTCTTT	CASRGQGLTEAFF
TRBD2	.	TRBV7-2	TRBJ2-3	TGTGCCAGCAGCCGGGGAAAGCAGCGGGGGGGCAGAGATACGCAGTATTTT	CASSRGKQRGGRDTQYF
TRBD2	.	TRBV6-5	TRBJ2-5	TGTGCCAGCAGTTACTCGTTAGCGGGGCGACAAGAGACCCAGTACTTC	CASSYSLAGRQETQYF
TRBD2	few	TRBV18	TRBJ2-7	TGTGCCAGCTCACCACTAGCTAGCGGGGCCTCCTACGAGCAGTACTTC	CASSPLASGASYEQYF
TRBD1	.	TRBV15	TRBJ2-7	TGTGCCACCAGCAGAGACGGGACAGCGACCTACGAGCAGTACTTC	CATSRDGTATYEQYF